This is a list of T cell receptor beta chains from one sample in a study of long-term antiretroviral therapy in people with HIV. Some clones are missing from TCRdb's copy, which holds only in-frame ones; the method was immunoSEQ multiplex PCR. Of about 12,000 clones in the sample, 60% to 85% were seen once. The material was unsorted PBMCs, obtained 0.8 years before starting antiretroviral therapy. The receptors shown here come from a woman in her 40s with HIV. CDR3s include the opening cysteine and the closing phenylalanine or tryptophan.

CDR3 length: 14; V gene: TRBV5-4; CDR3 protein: CASSTLGTEETQYF
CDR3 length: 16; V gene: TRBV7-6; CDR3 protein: CASSPSSGAINEKLFF
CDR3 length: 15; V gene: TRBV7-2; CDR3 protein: CASSLDRVDTGELFF
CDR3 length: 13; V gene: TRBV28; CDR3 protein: CASSLIQGEGQHF
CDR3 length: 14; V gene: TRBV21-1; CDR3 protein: CASSKWDLSYEQYF
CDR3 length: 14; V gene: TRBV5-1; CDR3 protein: CASSLEGYNHGYTF
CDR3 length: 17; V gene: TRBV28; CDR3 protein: CASSRYGIQGGYTEAFF
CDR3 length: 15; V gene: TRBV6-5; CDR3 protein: CASALGGQVTDTQYF
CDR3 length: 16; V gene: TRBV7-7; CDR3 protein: CASSFHITGPSYEQYF
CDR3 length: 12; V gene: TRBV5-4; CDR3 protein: CASSLGGGELFF
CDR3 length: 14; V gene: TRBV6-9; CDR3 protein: CASGPQTSNYEQFF
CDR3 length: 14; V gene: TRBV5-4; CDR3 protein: CASRSDWGSYEQYF
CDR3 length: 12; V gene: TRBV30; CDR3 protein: CAWSGLLGEAFF
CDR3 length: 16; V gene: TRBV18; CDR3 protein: CASSPLSGAGTDTQYF
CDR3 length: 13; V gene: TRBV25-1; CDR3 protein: CASSEAADYEQYF
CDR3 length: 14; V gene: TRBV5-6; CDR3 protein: CASSLLSSGNTIYF
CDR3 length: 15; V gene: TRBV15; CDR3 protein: CATSRDATSGNTIYF
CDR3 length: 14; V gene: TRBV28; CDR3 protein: CASSQGRGDYEQYF
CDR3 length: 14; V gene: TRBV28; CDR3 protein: CASSFGDRAYEQYF
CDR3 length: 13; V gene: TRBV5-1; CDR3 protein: CASSLGVNTEAFF
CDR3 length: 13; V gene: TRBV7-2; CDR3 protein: CASSLRQAETQYF
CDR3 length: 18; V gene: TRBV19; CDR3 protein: CASSIVTTPGPEREGYTF
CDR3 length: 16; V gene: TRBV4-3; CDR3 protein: CASSQYHWDRDYGYTF
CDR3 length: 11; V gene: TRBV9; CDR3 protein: CASSVDDTIYF
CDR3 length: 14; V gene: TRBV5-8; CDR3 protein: CASSFLLVNYEQYF
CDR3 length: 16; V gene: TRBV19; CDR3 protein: CASSIFFRDSGNTIYF
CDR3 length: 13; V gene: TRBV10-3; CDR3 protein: CAISESGTYEQYF
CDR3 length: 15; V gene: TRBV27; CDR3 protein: CASSSLQGSAYEQYF
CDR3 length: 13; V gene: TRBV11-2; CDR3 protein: CASSLSSLNEQYF
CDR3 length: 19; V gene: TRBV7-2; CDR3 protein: CASSLVGGTGGEVVQPQHF
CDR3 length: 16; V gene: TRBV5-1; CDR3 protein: CASSPGTSGSADTQYF
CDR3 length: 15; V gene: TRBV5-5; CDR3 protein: CASSLRLADVYGYTF
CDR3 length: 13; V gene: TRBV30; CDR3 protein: CAWSDGYSYEQYF
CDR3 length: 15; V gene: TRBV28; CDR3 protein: CASSIFASGGYEQYF
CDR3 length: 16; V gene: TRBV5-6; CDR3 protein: CASSLLSGGVQNIQYF
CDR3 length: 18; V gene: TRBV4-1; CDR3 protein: CASSQEGTSGGLTNEQFF
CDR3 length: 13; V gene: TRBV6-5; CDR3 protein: CASSSQSQETQYF
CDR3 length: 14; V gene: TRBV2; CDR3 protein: CASSSLVAQETQYF
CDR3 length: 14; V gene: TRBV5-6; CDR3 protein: CASSLAGSYGGYTF
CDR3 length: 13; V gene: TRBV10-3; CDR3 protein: CAISEQGNYGYTF
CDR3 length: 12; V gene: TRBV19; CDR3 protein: CASSMWEETQYF
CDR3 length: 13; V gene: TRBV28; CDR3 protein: CASSFSDTYEQYF
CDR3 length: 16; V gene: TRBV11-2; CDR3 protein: CASSFASGKRAGELFF
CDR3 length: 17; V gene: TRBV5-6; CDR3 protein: CASSSRVLGTFQETQYF
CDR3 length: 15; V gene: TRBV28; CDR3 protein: CASSSRLAGEDEQYF
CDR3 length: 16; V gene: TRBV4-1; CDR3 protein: CASSQLWDYTYNEQFF
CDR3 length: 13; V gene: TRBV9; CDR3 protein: CASSGNSNQPQHF
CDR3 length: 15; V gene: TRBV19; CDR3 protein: CASSGLSGIGGEQFF
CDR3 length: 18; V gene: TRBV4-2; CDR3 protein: CASSQAGLAGGFTDTQYF
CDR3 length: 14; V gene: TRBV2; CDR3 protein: CASSEGSGADTQYF
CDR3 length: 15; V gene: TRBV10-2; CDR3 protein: CASSESSQQLSGYTF
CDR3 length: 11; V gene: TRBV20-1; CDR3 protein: CSAPTRYEQYF
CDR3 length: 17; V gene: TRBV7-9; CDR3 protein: CASSLQGASYTNYGYTF